This T cell receptor beta chain came from a study of blood T cell repertoires in COVID-19. Across the study: Both acute and convalescent COVID-19 samples were obtained from the United States, Italy and Spain. From T cells, B-cell-depleted T cells, or PBMCs came the material, which was cDNA or gDNA.

The V segment lost 7 bases and the J segment 3 bases; nucleotides outside the gene matches: 7. Germline V lookup: CDR1 LNHDA, CDR2 SQIVND (reference sequence). CDR3 size: 16 residues. Repertoires were generated with immunoSEQ multiplex PCR, while TCRdb's copy carries only in-frame clones and drops some. Of over 90,000 clones detected, roughly 80% appear once; the ten largest clones hold around a quarter. The sequenced sample consisted of peripheral blood. The sequence derives from a man of 80 years or more with active or convalescent COVID-19. The V gene is TRBV19, the J gene TRBJ2-3, with 13 bases lining up with TRBD2. CDR3 protein: CASIPTSGGPTDTQYF. The DNA for the CDR3 is TGTGCCAGTATTCCGACTAGCGGGGGGCCTACAGATACGCAGTATTTT.